These 27 T cell receptor beta chains originate from one sample sequenced in a study of a mutant IDH1 vaccine in newly diagnosed glioma. Time point meaning: week 5, during vaccination. Vaccinated patients received 300 ug of mutant IDH1 20-mer peptide per dose, with topical imiquimod. No cognate antigen is known for these TCRs. TCRdb's copy holds only in-frame clones and misses some; the assay was immunoSEQ multiplex PCR. The data hold more than 25,000 clones, with about nine tenths observed a single time. The specimen was peripheral blood mononuclear cells (PBMCs), collected from a glioma patient whose treatment included an IDH1 peptide vaccine. These receptor sequences come from a woman aged 40 to 50 with glioma. Some clones in this sample may be carry-over from other donors' samples.

V gene TRBV19 combines with J gene TRBJ2-7; D may match TRBD1 or TRBD2 (5 bases each). The CDR3 runs to 15 residues. Trimming removed 5 bases at V and 3 bases at J, with 17 bases between. Per germline, CDR1 LNHDA and CDR2 SQIVND (reference sequence). DNA for the CDR3: TGTGCCAGTAGTCCTCGTTCGGGACGGAACTACGAGCAGTACTTC. Protein: CASSPRSGRNYEQYF.

CDR3 loop: CATSILDRDDNTIYF. CDR3 coding DNA: TGTGCCACCAGCATCTTGGACAGAGATGACAACACCATATATTTT. The chain has TRBV15 and TRBJ1-3; D perhaps matches TRBD1 (6 bases). CDR3 length: 15 residues. Deletions cut 4 bases from V and 7 bases from J, with 17 bases between. Germline V gene data show CDR1 as LNHNV and CDR2 as YYDKDF (reference sequence).

The chain carries TRBV7-6 and TRBJ2-1; possibly TRBD2 for D (6 bases). V shed 4 bases and J shed 6 bases, with 10 bases lying between them. Germline values: CDR1 SGHVS, CDR2 FNYEAQ. The CDR3 totals 13 residues. The CDR3 DNA follows: TGTGCCAGCAGCTCCCTCGGGGGCAATGAGCAGTTCTTC. This translates into CASSSLGGNEQFF.

The chain uses TRBV10-3 and TRBJ2-2; a weak D match, TRBD2 (5 bases). This CDR3 spans 12 amino acids. Trimming removed 4 bases from V and 9 bases from J, with 9 bases in between. The germline CDR1 and CDR2 sequences are ENHRY and SYGVKD. The CDR3 DNA is TGTGCCATCAGTGGTGAGGGCAGGGAGCTGTTTTTT. Protein product: CAISGEGRELFF.

The genes are TRBV7-9 and TRBJ2-3, with 11 bases that match TRBD2. Germline lookup yields CDR1 SEHNR and CDR2 FQNEAQ (reference sequence). The J segment lost 9 bases and the V segment lost 1 base, leaving 9 bases of the junction unmatched. The CDR3 length is 16 residues. The CDR3: CASSLESASGGTTQYF. The CDR3 DNA sequence: TGTGCCAGCAGCTTAGAGTCGGCTAGCGGGGGGACCACGCAGTATTTT.

This rearrangement joins TRBV29-1 to TRBJ2-7; 7 bases are shared with TRBD1. Trimming at V came to 5 bases and at J to 7 bases, leaving 17 bases not matched to a gene. The CDR3 covers 15 residues. Looked up from germline, CDR1 is SQVTM and CDR2 is ANQGSEA. The CDR3, as DNA: TGCAGCGTTTTGTTAATCCGGGACAGTCGATGGGAGCAGTACTTC. Translated: CSVLLIRDSRWEQYF.

V gene TRBV16 combines with J gene TRBJ2-5; 9 bases fit TRBD2. The J call may be faulty, since TRBJ2-7 better matches the DNA end. CDR3 length equals 14 residues. Per germline, CDR1 KGHSY and CDR2 FQNENV. CDR3 nucleotides: TGTGCCAGCAGCCCCTCGGGACTAGCTTACGAGCAGTACTTC. As protein: CASSPSGLAYEQYF.

This chain joins TRBV4-3 and TRBJ1-1; D remains ambiguous. The ends were cut back, 1 base at V and 5 bases at J, with 11 bases in the middle. Germline V gene data show CDR1 as LGHNA and CDR2 as YSLEER. This CDR3 spans 14 amino acids. The CDR3 loop reads CASSQGSARTEAFF. The CDR3 DNA sequence: TGCGCCAGCAGCCAAGGTAGCGCTCGGACTGAAGCTTTCTTT.

The chain recombines TRBV5-1 with TRBJ2-5; TRBD2 aligns across 9 bases. The germline gives CDR1 SGHRS, CDR2 YFSETQ. The CDR3 consists of 15 residues. The J segment lost 1 base and the V segment lost 2 bases, leaving 3 bases of the junction unmatched. Here the CDR3 DNA reads TGCGCCAGCAGCTTAGCGGGGGGCTTCCAAGAGACCCAGTACTTC. This codes for CASSLAGGFQETQYF.

This rearrangement joins TRBV7-2 to TRBJ2-5, with a weak D call TRBD2 (6 bases). Germline V CDR1 and CDR2: SGHTA, FQGNSA. The V end was cut by 8 bases, the J end by 2 bases, with 12 bases between. The CDR3 length is 13 residues. CDR3 DNA sequence: TGTGCCAGCGGAGGGCAGTTACAAGAGACCCAGTACTTC. This sequence encodes CASGGQLQETQYF.

This clone is medium-sized in the sample. The chain couples TRBV19 to TRBJ1-2, with a possible D match to TRBD1 (6 bases). V shed 2 bases and J shed 1 base, with 8 bases lying between them. CDR3 length equals 14 residues. CDR1 and CDR2 from the germline V gene are LNHDA and SQIVND (reference sequence). CDR3 bases: TGTGCCAGTAGTATAAGGGGGTTTAACTATGGCTACACCTTC. This gives the protein CASSIRGFNYGYTF.

J is TRBJ1-5 and V is TRBV6-1; D ambiguous. The germline V and J ends were trimmed by 3 bases and 0 bases, with 6 bases remaining between them. Germline values: CDR1 MNHNS, CDR2 SASEGT. The CDR3 is 14 amino acids. The DNA of the CDR3 is TGTGCCAGCAGTGACCGCGTTAGCAATCAGCCCCAGCATTTT. This gives the protein CASSDRVSNQPQHF.

V usage is TRBV14 and J usage is TRBJ1-2; D uncertain. V was pared by 0 bases and J by 2 bases, with 7 bases between. The CDR3 contains 14 residues. Germline V gene lookup returns CDR1 SGHDN and CDR2 FVKESK. CDR3 sequence reads: CASSQEQQNYGYTF. The CDR3, as DNA: TGTGCCAGCAGCCAAGAGCAACAGAACTATGGCTACACCTTC.

The chain joins TRBV5-1 to TRBJ2-2; D gene ambiguous. Germline V gives CDR1 SGHRS, CDR2 YFSETQ. Trimming stripped 0 bases from V and 3 bases from J, with 9 bases between. This CDR3 region has 15 residues. For the CDR3, the DNA is TGCGCCAGCAGCTTGGAAGGGTTCGACACCGGGGAGCTGTTTTTT. Translated: CASSLEGFDTGELFF.

This clone occurred a few times. The CDR3 nucleotides are TGTGCCAGCCCCACGGGAGGGCCAGGAGATACGCAGTATTTT. This gives the protein CASPTGGPGDTQYF. J is TRBJ2-3 and V is TRBV2, with 8 bases fitting TRBD2. CDR1 and CDR2 (germline): SNHLY, FYNNEI. The CDR3 spans 14 residues. Unmatched junction bases numbered 9, after V lost 8 bases and J lost 5 bases.

The chain couples TRBV2 to TRBJ2-7; TRBD1 might be the D (7 bases). CDR3 length: 13 residues. V shed 6 bases and J shed 1 base, with 10 bases lying between them. Germline CDR1 reads SNHLY; CDR2 reads FYNNEI. The CDR3 coding sequence is TGTGCCAGCAGCGCAGGGGGGTCCTACGAGCAGTACTTC. Amino acids: CASSAGGSYEQYF.

The chain has TRBV28 and TRBJ1-1; D call uncertain. Trimming cost V 4 bases and J 9 bases, with 15 bases left between them. Germline CDR1 and CDR2: MDHEN and SYDVKM. The CDR3 is made up of 13 amino acids. This CDR3 reads CASSSEGTIKAFF. The CDR3 DNA reads TGTGCCAGCAGTTCAGAAGGTACAATAAAAGCTTTCTTT.

This clone was recorded a few times. The chain is built from TRBV5-6 and TRBJ1-2; a weak D match, TRBD1 (6 bases). This CDR3 contains 13 residues. The V gene's germline CDR1 is SGHDT and CDR2 YYEEEE. V was clipped by 1 base and J by 7 bases, with 11 bases between them. The CDR3: CASSLPGAGGYTF. CDR3 DNA sequence: TGTGCCAGCAGCTTGCCGGGGGCGGGTGGCTACACCTTC.

The V and J genes are TRBV7-9 and TRBJ2-5; D gene unclear. Germline lookup yields CDR1 SEHNR and CDR2 FQNEAQ (reference sequence). There are 14 residues in the CDR3. V gave up 2 bases and J gave up 1 base, with 8 bases separating them. CDR3 DNA: TGTGCCAGCAGCTTATTAGACACCCAAGAGACCCAGTACTTC. Its protein product is CASSLLDTQETQYF.

The DNA of the CDR3 is TGCGCCAGCAGCGGCGGACTAGCGGGGGGGGAACAAGAGACCCAGTACTTC. Protein: CASSGGLAGGEQETQYF. The chain has TRBV5-1 and TRBJ2-5, with 15 positions matching TRBD2. The V gene's germline CDR1 is SGHRS and CDR2 YFSETQ. V lost 4 bases to trimming and J lost 2 bases; unmatched junction nucleotides: 6. The CDR3 length is 17 residues.

This chain uses TRBV6-5 with TRBJ2-7; 8 positions match TRBD2. The length of the CDR3 is 13 residues. Losses at the gene ends were 6 bases for V and 6 bases for J; bases not matched to a gene: 7. CDR1 and CDR2 from the germline V gene are MNHEY and SVGAGI. CDR3 bases: TGTGCCAGCAGCGTAGGACTAGCCAGCGAGCAGTACTTC. Its protein product is CASSVGLASEQYF.

The chain couples TRBV5-1 to TRBJ2-7; 10 nucleotides line up with TRBD2. The CDR3 is made up of 16 amino acids. V gave up 4 bases and J gave up 2 bases; unmatched junction bases: 9. Per the germline V gene, CDR1 is SGHRS and CDR2 is YFSETQ. This chain's CDR3 is CASSIIAGGAPYEQYF. CDR3 bases: TGCGCCAGCAGCATTATAGCGGGGGGCGCGCCCTACGAGCAGTACTTC.

In DNA form, the CDR3 reads TGTGCCAGTAGTTCTCCCGGACTAGCGGGAGGGACAGATACGCAGTATTTT. Encoded protein: CASSSPGLAGGTDTQYF. V and J are TRBV19 and TRBJ2-3; TRBD2 matches 15 bases. The trim removed 5 bases at V and 3 bases at J, leaving 6 bases unmatched. The length of the CDR3 is 17 residues. The germline V gene encodes CDR1 LNHDA and CDR2 SQIVND (reference sequence).

This chain connects TRBV4-2 to TRBJ1-4, with TRBD1 matching 7 bases. The V gene end was trimmed by 8 bases and the J gene end by 11 bases; junction bases not matched to a gene: 11. This CDR3 is 13 amino acids long. CDR1 and CDR2 from the germline V gene are LGHNA and YNFKEQ. The CDR3 reads CASHGPKQGKLFF. In nucleotides, the CDR3 is TGTGCCAGCCACGGACCGAAACAGGGGAAACTGTTTTTT.

This chain links TRBV27 with TRBJ2-3; 7 positions agree with TRBD2. From germline, CDR1 is MNHEY and CDR2 SMNVEV (reference sequence). The CDR3 runs 13 residues. Trimming at V came to 5 bases and at J to 14 bases, leaving 13 bases not matched to a gene. DNA of the CDR3: TGTGCCAGCAGTCCACGACTAGCACGAAAGGGGTATTTT. Amino acid sequence: CASSPRLARKGYF.

The V gene is TRBV7-9, the J gene TRBJ2-7, with no clear D. V lost 3 bases and J 4 bases, leaving 19 bases between the germline ends. This CDR3 has 16 amino acids. The germline V gene encodes CDR1 SEHNR and CDR2 FQNEAQ (reference sequence). CDR3 sequence reads: CASSFPRPDGVYEQYF. The CDR3, as DNA: TGTGCCAGCAGCTTCCCCCGGCCAGACGGTGTGTACGAGCAGTACTTC.

The table lists this clone with a few counts. The chain uses TRBV5-6 and TRBJ1-5; 9 bases fit TRBD1. Germline CDR1 and CDR2: SGHDT and YYEEEE. This CDR3 is 16 amino acids long. The V and J ends lost 0 bases and 3 bases, in that order; junction bases with no gene match: 4. The CDR3 DNA sequence: TGTGCCAGCAGCTTGGGGACAGGGGAAAACAATCAGCCCCAGCATTTT. This encodes CASSLGTGENNQPQHF. The variable domain in full, with the rest retrieved from reference TRBV5-6 and TRBJ1-5, is DAGVTQSPTHLIKTRGQQVTLRCSPKSGHDTVSWYQQALGQGPQFIFQYYEEEERQRGNFPDRFSGHQFPNYSSELNVNALLLGDSALYLCASSLGTGENNQPQHFGDGTRLSIL.